The 9 T cell receptor beta chains given below trace back to one sample, sequenced in a study of CD4+ T cells in melanoma. Sequencing was performed with immunoSEQ multiplex PCR; in TCRdb, only in-frame clones are kept and a portion is missing. Of about 140,000 clones listed, nearly 95% are singletons. All receptors come from a human donor with melanoma.

V gene TRBV5-1 combines with J gene TRBJ1-3; TRBD1 agrees at 9 bases. V trimming: 3 bases; J trimming: 0 bases; junction bases outside the gene matches: 4. Germline CDR1 SGHRS, CDR2 YFSETQ. The CDR3 runs 16 residues. The CDR3 sequence: CASSSSQGASGNTIYF. CDR3 DNA: TGCGCCAGCAGCTCTTCACAGGGGGCCTCTGGAAACACCATATATTTT.

The chain employs TRBV4-1 and TRBJ2-1; D not resolved. V was shortened by 1 base and J by 7 bases, with 5 bases between the two germline ends. Germline CDR1 is MGHRA and CDR2 is YSYEKL. The length of the CDR3 is 12 residues. The CDR3 DNA reads TGCGCCAGCAGCCAAGGAGGTAATGAGCAGTTCTTC. Protein sequence: CASSQGGNEQFF.

The gene calls are TRBV7-9 and TRBJ1-2; D uncertain. Trimming pared 8 bases from V and 8 bases from J, leaving 15 bases between. The CDR3 is made up of 12 amino acids. Germline V gene data show CDR1 as SEHNR and CDR2 as FQNEAQ (reference sequence). This CDR3 is CASRSMDGGYTF. In DNA form, the CDR3 reads TGTGCCAGCCGATCAATGGATGGGGGCTACACCTTC.

The chain joins TRBV30 to TRBJ1-1; TRBD1 aligns across 7 bases. V lost 6 bases to trimming and J lost 3 bases; unmatched junction nucleotides: 7. In germline, CDR1 is GTSNPN, CDR2 SVGIG (reference sequence). This CDR3 spans 13 amino acids. CDR3 sequence: CACQTGQDTEAFF. CDR3 coding DNA: TGTGCCTGCCAGACAGGGCAGGACACTGAAGCTTTCTTT.

The V call is TRBV5-4, the J call TRBJ2-7; D perhaps matches TRBD2 (7 bases). With 3 bases removed from V and 6 bases from J, the gap between germline ends came to 19 bases. The CDR3 spans 15 residues. The germline V gene has CDR1 SGHNT and CDR2 YYREEE (reference sequence). The CDR3 reads CASSWSRGAMGEQYF. The CDR3, as DNA: TGTGCCAGCAGCTGGTCCCGGGGGGCTATGGGCGAGCAGTACTTC. The variable domain in full, with the rest retrieved from reference TRBV5-4 and TRBJ2-7, is ETGVTQSPTHLIKTRGQQVTLRCSSQSGHNTVSWYQQALGQGPQFIFQYYREEENGRGNFPPRFSGLQFPNYSSELNVNALELDDSALYLCASSWSRGAMGEQYFGPGTRLTVT.

This chain joins TRBV29-1 and TRBJ2-1; perhaps D is TRBD1 or TRBD2 (5 bases each). The CDR3 runs to 14 residues. Germline V gene lookup returns CDR1 SQVTM and CDR2 ANQGSEA. The V gene lost 6 bases and the J gene lost 0 bases, with 12 bases spanning the gap. This chain's CDR3 is CSVPGDRSYNEQFF. The CDR3 region has the DNA TGCAGCGTCCCCGGGGACCGCTCCTACAATGAGCAGTTCTTC.

This chain links TRBV29-1 with TRBJ2-3; D unresolved. Deletions cut 4 bases from V and 10 bases from J, with 9 bases between. This CDR3 comprises 10 residues. Germline V CDR1 and CDR2: SQVTM, ANQGSEA. DNA of the CDR3: TGCAGCGTTGGGGCAATCTCGCAGTATTTT. Its translation: CSVGAISQYF.

The chain is built from TRBV4-2 and TRBJ2-4; D gene unclear. The germline V gene encodes CDR1 LGHNA and CDR2 YNFKEQ. V was shortened by 2 bases and J by 5 bases, with 10 bases between the two germline ends. The CDR3 loop spans 14 amino acids. The CDR3 is CASSQSLYENIQYF. As DNA, the CDR3 is TGTGCCAGCAGCCAAAGCTTGTACGAAAACATTCAGTACTTC.

The chain carries TRBV2 and TRBJ2-3; D possibly corresponds to TRBD2 (6 bases). The CDR3 length is 14 residues. Germline V lookup: CDR1 SNHLY, CDR2 FYNNEI. Trimming stripped 4 bases from V and 3 bases from J, with 11 bases between. The DNA of the CDR3 is TGTGCCAGCAGTGCGGGGACTCGTACAGATACGCAGTATTTT. Encoded protein: CASSAGTRTDTQYF.